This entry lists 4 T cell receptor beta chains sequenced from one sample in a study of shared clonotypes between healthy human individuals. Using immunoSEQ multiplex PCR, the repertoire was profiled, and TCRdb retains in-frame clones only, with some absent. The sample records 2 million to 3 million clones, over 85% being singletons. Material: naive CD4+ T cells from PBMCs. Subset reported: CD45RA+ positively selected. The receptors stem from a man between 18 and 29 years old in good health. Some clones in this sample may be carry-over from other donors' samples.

This chain's CDR3 is CASSGGPKWYGYTF. The CDR3, as DNA: TGTGCCAGCAGTGGGGGGCCAAAGTGGTATGGCTACACCTTC. The chain couples TRBV28 to TRBJ1-2; D possibly corresponds to TRBD1 (6 bases). V was shortened by 5 bases and J by 5 bases, with 15 bases between the two germline ends. The CDR3 totals 14 residues. In germline, CDR1 is MDHEN, CDR2 SYDVKM.

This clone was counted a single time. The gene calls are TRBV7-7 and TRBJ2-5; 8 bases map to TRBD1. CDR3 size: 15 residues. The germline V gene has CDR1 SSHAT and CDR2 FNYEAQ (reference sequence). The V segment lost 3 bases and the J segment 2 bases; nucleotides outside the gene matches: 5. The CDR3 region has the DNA TGTGCCAGCAGCTTGACTAGGGACAGGCAAGAGACCCAGTACTTC. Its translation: CASSLTRDRQETQYF. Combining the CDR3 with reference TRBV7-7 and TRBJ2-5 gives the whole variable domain GAGVSQSPRYKVTKRGQDVTLRCDPISSHATLYWYQQALGQGPEFLTYFNYEAQPDKSGLPSDRFSAERPEGSISTLTIQRTEQRDSAMYRCASSLTRDRQETQYFGPGTRLLVL.

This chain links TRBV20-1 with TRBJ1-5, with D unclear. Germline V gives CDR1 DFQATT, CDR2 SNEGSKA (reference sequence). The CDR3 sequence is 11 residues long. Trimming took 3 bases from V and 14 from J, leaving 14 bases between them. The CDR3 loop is CSASPGEQKHF. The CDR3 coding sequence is TGCAGTGCTAGCCCTGGGGAACAGAAGCATTTT.

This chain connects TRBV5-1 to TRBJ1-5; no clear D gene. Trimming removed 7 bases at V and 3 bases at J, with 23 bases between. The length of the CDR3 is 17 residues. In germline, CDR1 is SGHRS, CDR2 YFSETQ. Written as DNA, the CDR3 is TGCGCCAGCGGCCCCGGGGAGAAATTAGAATTCAATCAGCCCCAGCATTTT. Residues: CASGPGEKLEFNQPQHF.